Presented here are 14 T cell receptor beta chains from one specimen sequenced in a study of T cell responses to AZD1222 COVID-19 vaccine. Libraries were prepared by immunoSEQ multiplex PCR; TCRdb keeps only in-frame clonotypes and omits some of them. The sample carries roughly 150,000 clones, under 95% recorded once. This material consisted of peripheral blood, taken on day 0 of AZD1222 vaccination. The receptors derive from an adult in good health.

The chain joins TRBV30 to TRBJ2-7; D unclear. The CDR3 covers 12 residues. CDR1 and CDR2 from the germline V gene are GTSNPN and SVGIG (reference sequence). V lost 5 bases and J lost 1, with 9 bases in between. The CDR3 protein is CAWGTKSYEQYF. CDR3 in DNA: TGTGCCTGGGGAACCAAATCCTACGAGCAGTACTTC.

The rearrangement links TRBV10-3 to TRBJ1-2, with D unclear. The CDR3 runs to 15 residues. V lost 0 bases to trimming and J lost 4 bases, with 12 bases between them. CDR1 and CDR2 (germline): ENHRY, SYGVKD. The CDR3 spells CAISESPVASYGYTF. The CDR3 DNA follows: TGTGCCATCAGTGAGTCCCCGGTGGCCAGCTATGGCTACACCTTC.

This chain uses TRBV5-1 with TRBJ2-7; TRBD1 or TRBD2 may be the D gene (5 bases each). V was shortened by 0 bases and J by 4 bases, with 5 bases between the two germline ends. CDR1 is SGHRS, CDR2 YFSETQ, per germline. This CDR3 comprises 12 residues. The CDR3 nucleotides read TGCGCCAGCAGCTTGGGGGGGTACGAGCAGTACTTC. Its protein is CASSLGGYEQYF.

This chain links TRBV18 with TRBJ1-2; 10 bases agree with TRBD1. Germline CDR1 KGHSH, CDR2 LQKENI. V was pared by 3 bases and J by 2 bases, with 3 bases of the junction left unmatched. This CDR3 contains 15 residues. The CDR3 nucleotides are TGTGCCAGCTCACCGCGACAGGGGGCGAACTATGGCTACACCTTC. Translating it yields CASSPRQGANYGYTF.

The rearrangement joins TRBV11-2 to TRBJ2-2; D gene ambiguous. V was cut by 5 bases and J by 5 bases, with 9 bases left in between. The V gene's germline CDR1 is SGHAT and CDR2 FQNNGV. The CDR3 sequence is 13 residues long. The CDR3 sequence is CASSPVQTGELFF. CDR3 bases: TGTGCCAGCAGCCCCGTTCAGACCGGGGAGCTGTTTTTT.

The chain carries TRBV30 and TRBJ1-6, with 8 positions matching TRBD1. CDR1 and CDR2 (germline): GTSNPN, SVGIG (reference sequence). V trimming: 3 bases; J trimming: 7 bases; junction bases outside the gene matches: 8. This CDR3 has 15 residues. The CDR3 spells CAWSSGRGLNSPLHF. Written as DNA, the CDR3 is TGTGCCTGGAGCTCGGGCAGGGGGCTCAATTCACCCCTCCACTTT.

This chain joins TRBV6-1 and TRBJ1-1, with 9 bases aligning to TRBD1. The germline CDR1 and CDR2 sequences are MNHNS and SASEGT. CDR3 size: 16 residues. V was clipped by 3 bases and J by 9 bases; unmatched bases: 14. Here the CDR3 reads CASSDSLQGAFGKAFF. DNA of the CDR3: TGTGCCAGCAGTGATTCCTTACAGGGGGCGTTTGGGAAAGCTTTCTTT.

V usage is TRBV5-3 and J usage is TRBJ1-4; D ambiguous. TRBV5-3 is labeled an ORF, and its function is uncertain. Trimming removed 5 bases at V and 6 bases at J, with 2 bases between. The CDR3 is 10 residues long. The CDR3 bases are TGTGCCAGAAGGCATGAAAAACTGTTTTTT. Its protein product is CARRHEKLFF.

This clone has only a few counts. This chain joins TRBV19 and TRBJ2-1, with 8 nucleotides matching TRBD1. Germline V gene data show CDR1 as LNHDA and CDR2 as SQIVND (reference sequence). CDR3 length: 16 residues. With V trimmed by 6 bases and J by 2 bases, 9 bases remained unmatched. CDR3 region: CASSNLDRGTYNEQFF. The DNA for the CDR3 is TGTGCCAGTAGCAACCTTGACAGGGGAACCTACAATGAGCAGTTCTTC.

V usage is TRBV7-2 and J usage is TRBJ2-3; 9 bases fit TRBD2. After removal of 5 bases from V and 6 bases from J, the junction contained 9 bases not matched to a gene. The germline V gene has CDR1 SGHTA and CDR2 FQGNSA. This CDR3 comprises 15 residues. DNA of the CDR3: TGTGCCAGCAGCAAAGAACTAGCGGGTATGGATACGCAGTATTTT. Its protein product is CASSKELAGMDTQYF. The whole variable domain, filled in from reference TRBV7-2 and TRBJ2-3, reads GAGVSQSPSNKVTEKGKDVELRCDPISGHTALYWYRQSLGQGLEFLIYFQGNSAPDKSGLPSDRFSAERTGGSVSTLTIQRTQQEDSAVYLCASSKELAGMDTQYFGPGTRLTVL.

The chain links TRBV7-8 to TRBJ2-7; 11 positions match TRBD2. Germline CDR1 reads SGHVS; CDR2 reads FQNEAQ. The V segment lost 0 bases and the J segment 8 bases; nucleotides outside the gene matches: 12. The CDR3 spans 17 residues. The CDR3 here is CASSLAPQGLAGAQQYF. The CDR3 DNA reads TGTGCCAGCAGCTTAGCTCCCCAAGGACTAGCGGGTGCGCAGCAGTACTTC.

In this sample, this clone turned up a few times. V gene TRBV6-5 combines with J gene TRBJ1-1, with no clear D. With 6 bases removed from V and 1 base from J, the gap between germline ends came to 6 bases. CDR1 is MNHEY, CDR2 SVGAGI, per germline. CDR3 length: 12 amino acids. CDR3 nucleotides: TGTGCCAGCAGAGCAGAGAACACTGAAGCTTTCTTT. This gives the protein CASRAENTEAFF.

CDR3 protein: CASSRDYDNEQFF. Here the CDR3 DNA reads TGTGCCAGCAGCCGGGACTACGACAATGAGCAGTTCTTC. The rearrangement joins TRBV6-2 or TRBV6-3 to TRBJ2-1; 7 nucleotides agree with TRBD2. Germline V gene lookup returns CDR1 MNHEY and CDR2 SVGEGT. The CDR3 runs to 13 residues. The ends lost 6 bases at V and 5 bases at J; junction bases unmatched: 4.

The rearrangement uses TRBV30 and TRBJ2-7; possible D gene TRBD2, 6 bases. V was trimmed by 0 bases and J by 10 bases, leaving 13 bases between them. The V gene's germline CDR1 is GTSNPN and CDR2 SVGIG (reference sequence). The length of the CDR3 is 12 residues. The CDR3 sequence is CAWSVSAGSQYF. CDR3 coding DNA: TGTGCCTGGAGTGTATCGGCCGGGAGCCAGTACTTC.